The clone carrying this T cell receptor (beta chain) was found once. This sample is part of a study of T cell changes during pregnancy in multiple sclerosis. Sequenced by immunoSEQ multiplex PCR; TCRdb stores in-frame clones only, minus some. The sample consists of tens of thousands of clones, 90% of them appearing once. The sequence derives from a female donor with multiple sclerosis, enrolled in a pregnancy study. Source: CD4+ T cells from peripheral blood mononuclear cells, taken in the second trimester of pregnancy.

The CDR3 loop reads CASSRGRGSNEKLFF. In DNA, the CDR3 is TGTGCCAGTAGCCGGGGACGGGGGTCTAATGAAAAACTGTTTTTT. The V gene is TRBV19, the J gene TRBJ1-4; tentatively, D is TRBD1 (5 bases). Germline CDR1 LNHDA, CDR2 SQIVND (reference sequence). The CDR3 extends over 15 amino acids. V lost 6 bases to trimming and J lost 3 bases, with 14 bases between them.